This TCR beta chain was sequenced during a study of CD8+CD57+ T cells in acquired aplastic anemia. Study-wide context: When averaged, DNA from sorted CD4+ and CD8+ cells came to 3 to 4 ug.

All sequencing subjects had displayed CD8+CD57+ cell expansion on flow cytometry. Genomic DNA, the template, was used for profiling of the TCR beta VDJ and CDR3. TCRdb processed the reads anew with MiXCR; each CDR3 protein has one entry. This table holds a few hundred thousand distinct CDR3 sequences, about half found once. Germline CDR1 LNHDA, CDR2 SQIVND (reference sequence). This CDR3 is built from 16 residues. Trimming cost V 7 bases and J 4 bases, with 23 bases left between them. This clonotype occurred many times. The receptor was derived from a human donor with aplastic anemia. The V call is TRBV19, the J call TRBJ2-7, with D perhaps TRBD1 or TRBD2 (6 bases each). The sequenced material came from sorted CD4+, CD8+, or CD8+CD57+ T cells (not recorded which) from PBMCs. CDR3 sequence: CASNSSRGTPVYEQYF. The CDR3 nucleotides are TGTGCCAGTAACTCAAGTCGCGGGACACCCGTATACGAGCAGTACTTC.